The rows below give T cell receptor beta chains drawn from one sample of a study of shared clonotypes between healthy human individuals. TCRdb's copy holds only in-frame clones and misses some; the assay was immunoSEQ multiplex PCR. Of 2 million or so clones listed, roughly 94% are singletons. The sample taken for sequencing was naive CD8+ T cells sorted from blood. The receptors come from a man aged 18 to 29 in good health. CDR3s include the opening cysteine and the closing phenylalanine or tryptophan. D genes are given only for firm matches. A row's size may be missing; if present it is once, few, many or a size class.

NA	16	TRBV11-2	TRBJ1-6	NA	CASSWGQPHPNSPLHF	TGTGCCAGCAGCTGGGGCCAGCCACACCCTAATTCACCCCTCCACTTT
TRBD1	16	TRBV9	TRBJ2-7	NA	CASSVGDRVSYYEQYF	TGTGCCAGCAGCGTAGGCGACAGGGTCTCCTACTACGAGCAGTACTTC
TRBD2	15	TRBV4-1	TRBJ2-7	NA	CASSHSGLETYEQYF	TGCGCCAGCAGCCATTCTGGACTAGAGACCTACGAGCAGTACTTC
NA	13	TRBV30	TRBJ2-1	NA	CAWSVFSYNEQFF	TGTGCCTGGAGTGTATTTTCATACAATGAGCAGTTCTTC
TRBD1	16	TRBV28	TRBJ2-3	NA	CASSSGTGEKTDTQYF	TGTGCCAGCAGTTCAGGGACAGGGGAGAAGACAGATACGCAGTATTTT
TRBD2	16	TRBV9	TRBJ2-7	NA	CASSVASGSTTYEQYF	TGTGCCAGCAGCGTAGCTAGCGGGTCTACCACCTACGAGCAGTACTTC
NA	16	TRBV5-1	TRBJ2-7	NA	CASSPVTGTFNNEQYF	TGCGCCAGCAGCCCCGTAACCGGGACATTCAATAACGAGCAGTACTTC
NA	12	TRBV5-1	TRBJ2-7	NA	CASSPSFYEQYF	TGCGCCAGCAGCCCGTCTTTCTACGAGCAGTACTTC
NA	15	TRBV4-3	TRBJ2-6	NA	CASSQEANGANVLTF	TGCGCCAGCAGCCAGGAAGCGAATGGGGCCAACGTCCTGACTTTC
NA	16	TRBV13	TRBJ2-7	NA	CASSTGHRGISYEQYF	TGTGCCAGCAGCACGGGACACCGGGGGATCTCCTACGAGCAGTACTTC
NA	15	TRBV4-3	TRBJ2-7	NA	CASSQDRDSVYEQYF	TGCGCCAGCAGCCAAGATAGAGACTCTGTCTACGAGCAGTACTTC
TRBD1	14	TRBV5-4	TRBJ1-2	NA	CASSLGQGLYGYTF	TGTGCCAGCAGCTTGGGACAGGGGCTATATGGCTACACCTTC
NA	12	TRBV11-2	TRBJ2-1	NA	CASSFPGNEQFF	TGTGCCAGCAGCTTCCCGGGGAATGAGCAGTTCTTC
NA	13	TRBV9	TRBJ1-5	NA	CASSPTGSQPQHF	TGTGCCAGCAGCCCAACGGGCAGTCAGCCCCAGCATTTT
NA	15	TRBV4-1	TRBJ2-7	once	CASSHGQGWAYEQYF	TGCGCCAGCAGCCATGGCCAGGGTTGGGCCTACGAGCAGTACTTC
NA	11	TRBV27	TRBJ1-1	NA	CASSEAGTTFF	TGTGCCAGCAGCGAAGCCGGGACAACCTTCTTT
NA	17	TRBV5-1	TRBJ2-2	NA	CASSLLGRGYNTGELFF	TGCGCCAGCAGCCTATTAGGTAGAGGGTATAACACCGGGGAGCTGTTTTTT
TRBD1	14	TRBV30	TRBJ2-5	NA	CAWNAGQGGETQYF	TGTGCCTGGAACGCCGGACAGGGCGGGGAGACCCAGTACTTC
TRBD2	16	TRBV6-6	TRBJ2-3	NA	CASSPSSGRARDTQYF	TGTGCCAGCTCCCCTTCTAGCGGGAGGGCTCGGGATACGCAGTATTTT
NA	13	TRBV2	TRBJ1-1	NA	CASRAPLNTEAFF	TGTGCCAGCAGGGCGCCCCTTAACACTGAAGCTTTCTTT
NA	13	TRBV7-2	TRBJ2-1	NA	CASSLVPGAEQFF	TGTGCCAGCAGCTTAGTCCCCGGGGCTGAGCAGTTCTTC
NA	13	TRBV4-3	TRBJ1-1	NA	CASSLEAATEAFF	TGCGCCAGCAGCCTTGAGGCAGCCACTGAAGCTTTCTTT
TRBD1	15	TRBV5-4	TRBJ1-2	NA	CASTPSGTGAIGYTF	TGTGCCAGCACCCCATCCGGGACAGGGGCGATTGGCTACACCTTC
NA	14	TRBV6-1	TRBJ2-7	NA	CASSDGQQSYEQYF	TGTGCCAGCAGTGACGGACAGCAGTCCTACGAGCAGTACTTC
NA	17	TRBV10-3	TRBJ1-4	NA	CAISESPRGEIQEKLFF	TGTGCCATCAGTGAGTCGCCGAGGGGGGAGATCCAGGAAAAACTGTTTTTT
TRBD1	15	TRBV7-8	TRBJ1-1	NA	CASSLADRGNTEAFF	TGTGCCAGCAGCTTAGCGGACAGGGGCAACACTGAAGCTTTCTTT
TRBD1	16	TRBV13	TRBJ2-2	NA	CASSLAGGKNTGELFF	TGTGCCAGCAGCTTAGCAGGGGGCAAGAACACCGGGGAGCTGTTTTTT
TRBD2	15	TRBV6-5	TRBJ2-7	NA	CASSYSWLAAYEQYF	TGTGCCAGCAGTTACTCGTGGCTAGCGGCCTACGAGCAGTACTTC
NA	13	TRBV19	TRBJ2-5	once	CASPGVRKETQYF	TGTGCCAGCCCGGGAGTCCGCAAGGAGACCCAGTACTTC
NA	16	TRBV19	TRBJ2-7	few	CASSPPKGTHTYEQYF	TGTGCCAGTAGTCCACCGAAGGGGACGCATACCTACGAGCAGTACTTC
NA	15	TRBV6-6	TRBJ1-2	NA	CASSSLDRVQDGYTF	TGTGCCAGCAGTTCCCTAGATCGCGTTCAAGATGGCTACACCTTC
NA	13	TRBV9	TRBJ2-1	NA	CASSVSGESEQFF	TGTGCCAGCAGCGTATCGGGGGAGAGTGAACAGTTCTTC
NA	14	TRBV4-1	TRBJ2-7	NA	CASSQEWGVGEQYF	TGCGCCAGCAGCCAAGAATGGGGGGTAGGCGAGCAGTACTTC
NA	16	TRBV11-2	TRBJ2-7	once	CASSLGPYRPPYEQYF	TGTGCCAGCAGCTTAGGACCCTACAGGCCACCCTACGAGCAGTACTTC
NA	11	TRBV6-6	TRBJ1-2	NA	CASIGPYGYTF	TGTGCCAGCATTGGTCCCTATGGCTACACCTTC
NA	15	TRBV2	TRBJ1-5	NA	CASKKGGGYNQPQHF	TGTGCCAGCAAAAAGGGAGGGGGATACAATCAGCCCCAGCATTTT
NA	17	TRBV13	TRBJ2-2	NA	CASSLQELFLNTGELFF	TGTGCCAGCAGCTTACAAGAACTGTTCTTGAACACCGGGGAGCTGTTTTTT
NA	15	TRBV9	TRBJ1-5	NA	CASSVGAGLNQPQHF	TGTGCCAGCAGCGTAGGCGCAGGATTAAATCAGCCCCAGCATTTT
NA	12	TRBV11-2	TRBJ2-7	few	CASSLEYYEQYF	TGTGCCAGCAGCTTAGAATATTACGAGCAGTACTTC
TRBD1	15	TRBV13	TRBJ1-4	NA	CASSSQTGTNEKLFF	TGTGCCAGCAGCTCCCAGACAGGGACTAATGAAAAACTGTTTTTT
NA	14	TRBV10-1	TRBJ2-2	few	CASSASLFTGELFF	TGCGCCAGCAGTGCCTCTTTGTTCACCGGGGAGCTGTTTTTT
NA	13	TRBV28	TRBJ1-2	NA	CATRWGPNYGYTF	TGTGCCACCCGTTGGGGCCCTAACTATGGCTACACCTTC
NA	14	TRBV19	TRBJ2-7	NA	CASSTYGGPYEQYF	TGTGCCAGTAGTACGTACGGAGGACCCTACGAGCAGTACTTC
NA	14	TRBV7-9	TRBJ1-5	NA	CASSLAGSNQPQHF	TGTGCCAGCAGCTTAGCGGGGAGCAATCAGCCCCAGCATTTT
NA	16	TRBV18	TRBJ2-5	NA	CASSPRDNTFQETQYF	TGTGCCAGCTCACCAAGGGACAACACTTTCCAAGAGACCCAGTACTTC
TRBD2	17	TRBV19	TRBJ2-5	NA	CASSSRFGTRESETQYF	TGTGCCAGTAGCTCTCGATTCGGGACTAGGGAGTCCGAGACCCAGTACTTC
NA	14	TRBV7-8	TRBJ2-7	NA	CASSWTQGSYEQYF	TGTGCCAGCAGCTGGACGCAGGGCTCCTACGAGCAGTACTTC
NA	13	TRBV9	TRBJ2-1	NA	CASSASVNNEQFF	TGTGCCAGCAGCGCTAGCGTCAACAATGAGCAGTTCTTC
TRBD2	14	TRBV29-1	TRBJ2-1	once	CSVEGTSGYNEQFF	TGCAGCGTTGAGGGGACTAGCGGCTACAATGAGCAGTTCTTC
NA	15	TRBV6-1	TRBJ2-7	NA	CASSEGLAYSYEQYF	TGTGCCAGCAGTGAAGGGCTAGCGTACTCCTACGAGCAGTACTTC
NA	17	TRBV10-1	TRBJ2-1	NA	CASSPVSGPLSYNEQFF	TGCGCCAGCAGCCCCGTCTCGGGGCCTTTATCCTACAATGAGCAGTTCTTC